Included here is one T cell receptor (beta chain) sequence, with context. Its antigen is currently not known. Per-nucleotide qualities are absent, and no much larger clonotype sits a single base away. The sample comes from a study of shared T cell receptors in the human thymus (dated by TCRdb to about 2021). Some background on the complete study: The study examined how self-reactive, shared T-cell receptor alpha chains are generated in the human thymus.

Reading the germline V gene gives CDR1 SGHVS and CDR2 FNYEAQ. Unmatched junction bases come to 22, with V trimmed by 5 bases and J by 0 bases. The CDR3 starts with the cysteine, ends with the phenylalanine, and has 21 residues. Left in the record is the CDR3 DNA by itself, 63 bases read in frame from the first base. The library came from the immunoSEQ multiplex PCR assay. The immuneACCESS repertoire file appears here via TCRdb, limited to in-frame rearrangements. These files lack a portion of the clones; in checked studies, under half of the deficit traces to unresolved V genes, and the cause of the others is not known. The sample profile shows hundreds of thousands of clones; 80% to 90% of them were found once. Roughly 0.0086% of the sample lies in the top ten. The sample was also reused in another study, on human thymus T cells. The second paper further reports: The donors were immunologically healthy infants in Finland who had open corrective cardiac surgery for congenital heart defects. Thymus tissue was collected as surgical resects that were removed during corrective cardiac surgery. Biased V and J gene segment usage appeared to be present in both thymic and peripheral blood repertoires. According to the related research, thymic TCR repertoires were highly overlapping among unrelated individuals. The study characterized TCR alpha and beta repertoires from eight infant thymus samples and four related peripheral blood samples. Donor ages ranged from about 6 to 250 days, and the cohort comprised five or six male and a couple of female infants. After being mechanically released from the tissue, thymocytes were kept at -70 degrees C in pellets of about 10-33 million cells. Genomic DNA was extracted from frozen cell pellets with a QIAsymphony instrument. Using the immunoSEQ multiplex PCR assay, the TCRB and TCRAD loci were amplified from a standardized quantity of quality-controlled genomic DNA. The V(D)J region was spanned by amplicons of a length sufficient to cover the CDR3 and to identify V and J genes. The commercial immunoSEQ service was used to sequence amplicons on an Illumina platform. Primer bias and sequencing errors were corrected as previously described, and TCRAD and TCRB were defined on the basis of the IMGT database. immunoSEQ Analyzer 3.0 and VDJTools were used for repertoire analysis, which covered basic statistics, V/J segment usage, diversity estimates, rarefaction and pairwise overlap. Diversity was estimated using the Chao1, ChaoE, Efron-Thisted, Shannon and inverse Simpson indices, and was also estimated on datasets down-sampled to the size of the smallest sample. For repertoire overlap, CDR3 nucleotide sequence, V gene and J gene had to match strictly, and clustering was done by Jaccard-based multidimensional scaling. On average, approximately 790,000 unique TCRB clonotypes were obtained from thymus samples, compared with approximately 84,000 from blood samples.

The clonotype originates from a boy younger than two with a congenital heart defect. Donor details come from another sample of the same person, matched by shared clones. Sequenced material: thymocytes. The chain is encoded by TRBV7-6 joined to TRBJ2-1; 7 central bases correspond to TRBD2. The CDR3 region: CASSPYGRSGIPLSSYNEQFF. The DNA sequence is given as TGTGCCAGCAGCCCTTACGGGAGGTCAGGGATACCTTTAAGCTCCTACAATGAGCAGTTCTTC.